A selection of T cell receptor beta chains follows, all from one sample in a study of identical twins. One entry per CDR3 protein, called by TCRdb with MiXCR from the 5' RACE reads. Among about 240,000 distinct CDR3 sequences, roughly 10% were seen once, and the ten largest hold 9% to 10%. Material for sequencing was memory T cells sorted from blood. These receptors all stem from a man between 50 and 59 years old in good health. Both conserved end residues are part of each CDR3. Each record gives: J gene, clone size, D gene, V gene, CDR3 DNA, CDR3 protein. D genes are given only for firm matches. Part of the rows lack a size; the others show once, few, many or a class for expanded clones.

j_gene: TRBJ1-6; abundance: few; d_gene: .; v_gene: TRBV4-1; CDR3nt: TGCGCCAGCAGCCGGGAGACCAATTCACCCCTCCACTTT; CDR3aa: CASSRETNSPLHF
j_gene: TRBJ2-3; abundance: .; d_gene: .; v_gene: TRBV5-1; CDR3nt: TGCGCCAGCAGCCGAGGTGGGACGGCTAGAGATACGCAGTATTTT; CDR3aa: CASSRGGTARDTQYF
j_gene: TRBJ2-1; abundance: many; d_gene: TRBD1; v_gene: TRBV12-3/TRBV12-4; CDR3nt: TGTGCCAGCAGTCAGGGGGCGGGTGAGCAGTTCTTC; CDR3aa: CASSQGAGEQFF
j_gene: TRBJ1-4; abundance: few; d_gene: .; v_gene: TRBV20-1; CDR3nt: TGCAGTGTGGGGTGGAATGAAAAACTGTTTTTT; CDR3aa: CSVGWNEKLFF
j_gene: TRBJ2-2; abundance: .; d_gene: .; v_gene: TRBV21-1; CDR3nt: TGTGCCAGCAGCGAAGGAGAGGTGAACACCGGGGAGCTGTTTTTT; CDR3aa: CASSEGEVNTGELFF
j_gene: TRBJ2-5; abundance: many; d_gene: .; v_gene: TRBV5-1; CDR3nt: TGCGCCAGCAGCTTAGGGAGTAGCAGAGAGACCCAGTACTTC; CDR3aa: CASSLGSSRETQYF
j_gene: TRBJ2-5; abundance: few; d_gene: .; v_gene: TRBV7-9; CDR3nt: TGTGCCAGCCGGATGGGCGGACAGGAGACCCAGTACTTC; CDR3aa: CASRMGGQETQYF
j_gene: TRBJ2-7; abundance: many; d_gene: TRBD1; v_gene: TRBV7-2; CDR3nt: TGTGCCAGCAGCCTTGACAGGGGTTTCTATTACGAGCAGTACTTC; CDR3aa: CASSLDRGFYYEQYF
j_gene: TRBJ2-7; abundance: many; d_gene: .; v_gene: TRBV6-2/TRBV6-3; CDR3nt: TGTGCCAGCAGTTACTCTTCCGGGGCTGAGGACTACGAGCAGTACTTC; CDR3aa: CASSYSSGAEDYEQYF
j_gene: TRBJ1-1; abundance: few; d_gene: .; v_gene: TRBV12-3/TRBV12-4; CDR3nt: TGTGCCAGCTTACGGGGAGGGACAGAAGCTTTCTTT; CDR3aa: CASLRGGTEAFF
j_gene: TRBJ2-3; abundance: many; d_gene: .; v_gene: TRBV20-1; CDR3nt: TGCAGTGCTAGCCACAGTGACTCCACAGATACGCAGTATTTT; CDR3aa: CSASHSDSTDTQYF
j_gene: TRBJ2-2; abundance: many; d_gene: .; v_gene: TRBV27; CDR3nt: TGTGCCAGCAGTTTTCCGGGGAGTCCCACCGGGGAGCTGTTTTTT; CDR3aa: CASSFPGSPTGELFF
j_gene: TRBJ1-1; abundance: few; d_gene: TRBD1; v_gene: TRBV18; CDR3nt: TGTGCCAGCTCACCGGGACAGGTAGAGAACACTGAAGCTTTCTTT; CDR3aa: CASSPGQVENTEAFF
j_gene: TRBJ1-4; abundance: few; d_gene: .; v_gene: TRBV4-3; CDR3nt: TGCGCCAGCAGCCAAGATAATTGGGCAGACGGAAAACTGTTTTTT; CDR3aa: CASSQDNWADGKLFF
j_gene: TRBJ2-3; abundance: .; d_gene: TRBD2; v_gene: TRBV7-8; CDR3nt: TGTGCCAGCAGCATGGGGACTAGCGGGGTGGATACGCAGTATTTT; CDR3aa: CASSMGTSGVDTQYF
j_gene: TRBJ1-2; abundance: few; d_gene: .; v_gene: TRBV18; CDR3nt: TGTGCCAGCTCACCACTCACAGGGCGTGATGGCTACACCTTC; CDR3aa: CASSPLTGRDGYTF
j_gene: TRBJ2-6; abundance: few; d_gene: TRBD1; v_gene: TRBV4-2; CDR3nt: TGTGCCAGCAGCCAAGGCGGACAGGTCTCTGGGGCCAACGTCCTGACTTTC; CDR3aa: CASSQGGQVSGANVLTF
j_gene: TRBJ1-1; abundance: .; d_gene: .; v_gene: TRBV7-9; CDR3nt: TGTGCCAGCAGCGAGGGAGTTATGAACACTGAAGCTTTCTTT; CDR3aa: CASSEGVMNTEAFF
j_gene: TRBJ2-7; abundance: many; d_gene: .; v_gene: TRBV14; CDR3nt: TGTGCCAGCAGCGGACCGGGAATCGCGTCCTACGAGCAGTACTTC; CDR3aa: CASSGPGIASYEQYF
j_gene: TRBJ1-2; abundance: .; d_gene: .; v_gene: TRBV7-2; CDR3nt: TGTGCCAGCAGCTTAGATGGGGGGCAGGGCTACACCTTC; CDR3aa: CASSLDGGQGYTF
j_gene: TRBJ1-4; abundance: many; d_gene: .; v_gene: TRBV6-1; CDR3nt: TGTGCCAGCAGTCGACCGACAGTTGATGCTGAAAAACTGTTTTTT; CDR3aa: CASSRPTVDAEKLFF
j_gene: TRBJ1-2; abundance: few; d_gene: .; v_gene: TRBV7-8; CDR3nt: TGTGCCAGCAGCTTACTCCTATATGGCTACACCTTC; CDR3aa: CASSLLLYGYTF
j_gene: TRBJ1-3; abundance: .; d_gene: .; v_gene: TRBV30; CDR3nt: TGTGCCTGGAGTGTCGGCGGAGCTTTCTCTGGAAACACCATATATTTT; CDR3aa: CAWSVGGAFSGNTIYF
j_gene: TRBJ2-3; abundance: few; d_gene: .; v_gene: TRBV4-3; CDR3nt: TGCGCCAGCAGCCTACACAGGGTTTCCACAGATACGCAGTATTTT; CDR3aa: CASSLHRVSTDTQYF
j_gene: TRBJ2-5; abundance: many; d_gene: .; v_gene: TRBV28; CDR3nt: TGTGCCAGCAGTTTTGGGGGGCCTGAGACCCAGTACTTC; CDR3aa: CASSFGGPETQYF
j_gene: TRBJ1-1; abundance: many; d_gene: .; v_gene: TRBV12-3/TRBV12-4; CDR3nt: TGTGCCAGCAGTTTAGCTCGAGGTTATGGCACCCCGAACACTGAAGCTTTCTTT; CDR3aa: CASSLARGYGTPNTEAFF
j_gene: TRBJ2-5; abundance: many; d_gene: .; v_gene: TRBV11-1; CDR3nt: TGTGCCAGCAGCCCACTTCCGGGACAAGAGACCCAGTACTTC; CDR3aa: CASSPLPGQETQYF
j_gene: TRBJ2-1; abundance: many; d_gene: .; v_gene: TRBV14; CDR3nt: TGTGCCTGCAGCCCGCTACTACATGGCTCCTACAATGAGCAGTTCTTC; CDR3aa: CACSPLLHGSYNEQFF
j_gene: TRBJ2-5; abundance: .; d_gene: .; v_gene: TRBV5-1; CDR3nt: TGCGCCAGCAGCTTTTTATCGGTTGGGGTTAAAGAGACCCAGTACTTC; CDR3aa: CASSFLSVGVKETQYF
j_gene: TRBJ1-1; abundance: many; d_gene: TRBD1; v_gene: TRBV20-1; CDR3nt: TGCAGTGCGCGACAGGGCTCACTGAACACTGAAGCTTTCTTT; CDR3aa: CSARQGSLNTEAFF
j_gene: TRBJ2-7; abundance: few; d_gene: TRBD2; v_gene: TRBV20-1; CDR3nt: TGCAGTGCAACCTTGACTAGCGGGGGTGACAGCGAGCAGTACTTC; CDR3aa: CSATLTSGGDSEQYF
j_gene: TRBJ2-7; abundance: .; d_gene: .; v_gene: TRBV5-6; CDR3nt: TGTGCCAGCAGCTTGCGACAGAACTACGAGCAGTACTTC; CDR3aa: CASSLRQNYEQYF
j_gene: TRBJ1-6; abundance: many; d_gene: .; v_gene: TRBV7-3; CDR3nt: TGTGCCAGCAGCTTAATTTTCAATTCACCCCTCCACTTT; CDR3aa: CASSLIFNSPLHF
j_gene: TRBJ1-6; abundance: .; d_gene: TRBD1; v_gene: TRBV6-1; CDR3nt: TGTGCCAGCAGCAACAGGGGGACCACCGTAGGATCCCTCCACTTT; CDR3aa: CASSNRGTTVGSLHF
j_gene: TRBJ2-7; abundance: many; d_gene: TRBD1; v_gene: TRBV9; CDR3nt: TGTGCCAGCAGCGACAGGGGATCCGAGCAGTACTTC; CDR3aa: CASSDRGSEQYF
j_gene: TRBJ2-7; abundance: few; d_gene: .; v_gene: TRBV29-1; CDR3nt: TGCAGCGTTTACTTGGGCCCCTACGAGCAGTACTTC; CDR3aa: CSVYLGPYEQYF
j_gene: TRBJ2-7; abundance: .; d_gene: .; v_gene: TRBV10-3; CDR3nt: TGTGCCATCAGTGCGGATCGCTACGAGCAGTACTTC; CDR3aa: CAISADRYEQYF
j_gene: TRBJ2-1; abundance: many; d_gene: TRBD2; v_gene: TRBV4-2; CDR3nt: TGTGCCAGCAGCCAATATAGCGGGAGGGCCATCAATGAGCAGTTCTTC; CDR3aa: CASSQYSGRAINEQFF
j_gene: TRBJ2-2; abundance: .; d_gene: TRBD1; v_gene: TRBV4-3; CDR3nt: TGCGCCAGCAGCCAGGAAACAGGGGAGAACGGGGAGCTGTTTTTT; CDR3aa: CASSQETGENGELFF
j_gene: TRBJ2-7; abundance: many; d_gene: .; v_gene: TRBV10-3; CDR3nt: TGTGCCACCCCTCTAGTAGCCGAGCAGTACTTC; CDR3aa: CATPLVAEQYF
j_gene: TRBJ2-4; abundance: .; d_gene: .; v_gene: TRBV3-1; CDR3nt: TGTGCCAGCAGCCAAGCTGGGAGGATAGCCAAAAACATTCAGTACTTC; CDR3aa: CASSQAGRIAKNIQYF
j_gene: TRBJ2-7; abundance: few; d_gene: .; v_gene: TRBV6-1; CDR3nt: TGTGCCAGCAGTAAGGACTGGCCAAGCTCCTACGAGCAGTACTTC; CDR3aa: CASSKDWPSSYEQYF
j_gene: TRBJ2-7; abundance: many; d_gene: TRBD1; v_gene: TRBV10-3; CDR3nt: TGTGCCATCAGTGGAAACAGGGGAGCCTACGAGCAGTACTTC; CDR3aa: CAISGNRGAYEQYF
j_gene: TRBJ2-5; abundance: many; d_gene: TRBD2; v_gene: TRBV11-2; CDR3nt: TGTGCCAGCAGCTTAGTTCCAGCGGGGATAGAGACCCAGTACTTC; CDR3aa: CASSLVPAGIETQYF
j_gene: TRBJ2-3; abundance: many; d_gene: TRBD2; v_gene: TRBV27; CDR3nt: TGTGCCAGCCGACTCTGGGGGACTAGCGGGAAGGAGACAGATACGCAGTATTTT; CDR3aa: CASRLWGTSGKETDTQYF
j_gene: TRBJ2-2; abundance: .; d_gene: .; v_gene: TRBV18; CDR3nt: TGTGCCAGCTCACCACCCAGCAACACCGGGGAGCTGTTTTTT; CDR3aa: CASSPPSNTGELFF
j_gene: TRBJ1-5; abundance: many; d_gene: TRBD1; v_gene: TRBV20-1; CDR3nt: TGCAGTGCTAGATTGGTGGGACAGGGGGGGGGCCAGCCCCAGCATTTT; CDR3aa: CSARLVGQGGGQPQHF
j_gene: TRBJ2-1; abundance: many; d_gene: TRBD1; v_gene: TRBV12-3/TRBV12-4; CDR3nt: TGTGCCAGCAGTGAAAGGACAGGGAGTAATCAGCAGTTCTTC; CDR3aa: CASSERTGSNQQFF
j_gene: TRBJ2-7; abundance: many; d_gene: .; v_gene: TRBV6-1; CDR3nt: TGTGCCAGCATCTATGGCAGGGGCTACGAGCAGTACTTC; CDR3aa: CASIYGRGYEQYF
j_gene: TRBJ1-1; abundance: .; d_gene: .; v_gene: TRBV9; CDR3nt: TGTGCCAGCAGCGTAGTTGAGAACATGAACACTGAAGCTTTCTTT; CDR3aa: CASSVVENMNTEAFF
j_gene: TRBJ2-5; abundance: .; d_gene: .; v_gene: TRBV5-1; CDR3nt: TGCGCCAGCAGCTTGGCCCAGCAGGCGGGGCAAGAGACCCAGTACTTC; CDR3aa: CASSLAQQAGQETQYF
j_gene: TRBJ2-1; abundance: many; d_gene: TRBD2; v_gene: TRBV10-3; CDR3nt: TGTGCCACAAGGTATAGCGGGGTTTACAATGAGCAGTTCTTC; CDR3aa: CATRYSGVYNEQFF
j_gene: TRBJ1-6; abundance: many; d_gene: .; v_gene: TRBV15; CDR3nt: TGTGCCACCAGCAGACCCGACAGTACGGGATCACCCCTCCACTTT; CDR3aa: CATSRPDSTGSPLHF
j_gene: TRBJ2-2; abundance: .; d_gene: .; v_gene: TRBV7-8; CDR3nt: TGTGCCAGCAGCTTAGGGACCGGGGCCAAGGCCGGGGAGCTGTTTTTT; CDR3aa: CASSLGTGAKAGELFF
j_gene: TRBJ1-2; abundance: many; d_gene: .; v_gene: TRBV20-1; CDR3nt: TGCAGTGCAGGGACCGACCGATCCAACTATGGCTACACCTTC; CDR3aa: CSAGTDRSNYGYTF
j_gene: TRBJ1-2; abundance: .; d_gene: .; v_gene: TRBV9; CDR3nt: TGTGCCAGCAGCGTAGACCCCATCCCTCGAGGGGATGGCTACACCTTC; CDR3aa: CASSVDPIPRGDGYTF
j_gene: TRBJ2-7; abundance: .; d_gene: .; v_gene: TRBV29-1; CDR3nt: TGCAGCGTTGGGCTAGGACAGACCGAGCAGTACTTC; CDR3aa: CSVGLGQTEQYF
j_gene: TRBJ2-1; abundance: .; d_gene: TRBD2; v_gene: TRBV6-1; CDR3nt: TGTGCCAGCAGCCCAAGACTAGCGGGAGGAGGTGAGCAGTTCTTC; CDR3aa: CASSPRLAGGGEQFF
j_gene: TRBJ1-1; abundance: .; d_gene: TRBD1; v_gene: TRBV7-9; CDR3nt: TGTGCCAGCAGCTTGGGACAGGCCCTTATGAACACTGAAGCTTTCTTT; CDR3aa: CASSLGQALMNTEAFF